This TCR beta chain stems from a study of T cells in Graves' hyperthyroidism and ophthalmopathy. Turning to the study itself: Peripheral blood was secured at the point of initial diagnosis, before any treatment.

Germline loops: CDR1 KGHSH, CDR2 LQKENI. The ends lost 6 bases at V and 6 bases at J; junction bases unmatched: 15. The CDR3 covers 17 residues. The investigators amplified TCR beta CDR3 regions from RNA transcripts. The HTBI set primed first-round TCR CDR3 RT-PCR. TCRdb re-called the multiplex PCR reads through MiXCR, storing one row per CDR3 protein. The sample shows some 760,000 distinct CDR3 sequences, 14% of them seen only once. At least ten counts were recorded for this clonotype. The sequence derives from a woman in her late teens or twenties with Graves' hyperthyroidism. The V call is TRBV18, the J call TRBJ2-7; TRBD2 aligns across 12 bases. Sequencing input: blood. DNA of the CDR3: TGTGCCAGCTCCCAACGACGTACGACTAGCGGGAGTACCGAGCAGTACTTC. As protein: CASSQRRTTSGSTEQYF.